This TCR beta chain was identified during a study of OX40 agonist ivuxolimab in advanced cancers. At the level of the study: Mean age 60 years, range roughly 23 to 79; roughly 82% male. Earlier treatment with anti-PD-1, anti-PD-L1 or anti-CTLA-4 was permitted, and over 35% had received some. Study-wide points: At 0.1 to 3.0 mg/kg, CD4+ and CD8+ blood T cells expanded clonally by week 6.

The CDR3 spans 17 residues. V shed 4 bases, J shed 5 bases, and the junction held 8 bases outside the gene matches. From germline, CDR1 is KGHSH and CDR2 LQKENI. A single count supports this clone. Its specificity is not known. Drawing of blood for sampling happened at baseline, at cycle 4 day 1, and at cycle 7 day 1. Data came from immunoSEQ multiplex PCR; TCRdb stores just in-frame clones and leaves some out. This table has about 66,000 clones, 91% appearing once. V is TRBV18 and J is TRBJ2-2, with 12 bases fitting TRBD2. The sequencing used CD4+ or CD8+ T cells sorted from blood, collected in a trial of the OX40 agonist ivuxolimab. The origin of this receptor is an adult with an advanced solid tumor such as melanoma, head and neck, liver or kidney cancer. This chain's CDR3 is CASSRMTSGGWTGELFF. The DNA for the CDR3 is TGTGCCAGCTCACGTATGACTAGCGGGGGATGGACCGGGGAGCTGTTTTTT.